These 19 T cell receptor beta chains originate from one sample sequenced in a study of vaccination effects on CD4 cells after COVID-19. The ViraFEST assay expanded antigen-specific CD4+ T cells with viral peptide pools before sequencing. It was after roughly ten days of culture that CD4+ T cells were isolated. Prior SARS-CoV-2 infection was absent in the vaccine recipients, as shown by negative nucleocapsid antibodies. These receptors' targets are unknown. Profiling relied on immunoSEQ multiplex PCR, and the TCRdb table lists in-frame clones only, not all of them. This table holds approximately 70,000 clones, about four fifths found once. Source: CD4+ T cells from PBMCs cultured with HCoV-NL63 spike peptides, taken before COVID-19 vaccination. Receptors were obtained from a human donor who received a COVID-19 vaccine.

The V and J genes are TRBV7-2 and TRBJ2-1; D is ambiguous. Germline-derived CDR1 and CDR2 are SGHTA and FQGNSA. Trimming cost V 3 bases and J 4 bases, with 10 bases left between them. CDR3 size: 14 residues. The CDR3 region has the DNA TGTGCCAGCAGCTTTGGCTACGTATACAATGAGCAGTTCTTC. As protein: CASSFGYVYNEQFF.

The chain has TRBV24-1 and TRBJ2-2; D call uncertain. The germline V and J ends were trimmed by 1 base and 1 base, with 6 bases remaining between them. The germline CDR1 and CDR2 sequences are KGHDR and SFDVKD. The CDR3 has 15 residues. CDR3 loop: CATSDFGMNTGELFF. The CDR3 DNA reads as TGTGCCACCAGTGATTTTGGGATGAACACCGGGGAGCTGTTTTTT.

The chain uses TRBV5-1 and TRBJ1-1; 9 bases are shared with TRBD1. CDR1 is SGHRS, CDR2 YFSETQ, per germline. The CDR3 has 15 residues. Trimming at V came to 7 bases and at J to 0 bases, leaving 7 bases not matched to a gene. CDR3 residues: CASRDRAGMNTEAFF. In nucleotides, the CDR3 is TGCGCCAGCCGGGACAGGGCGGGAATGAACACTGAAGCTTTCTTT.

This clone was seen a single time. The V and J genes are TRBV28 and TRBJ2-5, with 9 bases fitting TRBD1. The junction had 6 bases not matched to a gene; V was cut back by 3 bases and J by 4 bases. Looked up from germline, CDR1 is MDHEN and CDR2 is SYDVKM. The CDR3 runs 15 residues. CDR3 sequence (DNA): TGTGCCAGCAGTTTGAACAGGGGGCTTACAGAGACCCAGTACTTC. This gives the protein CASSLNRGLTETQYF.

The gene calls are TRBV15 and TRBJ2-5; D may be TRBD2 (6 bases). The CDR3 totals 16 residues. Trimming took off 1 base at V and 3 bases at J, with 15 bases between the two ends. The germline V gene has CDR1 LNHNV and CDR2 YYDKDF (reference sequence). CDR3 DNA: TGTGCCACCAGCAGAGGCCCACACGGAGGGGAAGAGACCCAGTACTTC. This sequence encodes CATSRGPHGGEETQYF.

The chain uses TRBV19 and TRBJ1-1, with D perhaps TRBD1 (5 bases). Germline values: CDR1 LNHDA, CDR2 SQIVND (reference sequence). Trimming took off 3 bases at V and 1 base at J, with 15 bases between the two ends. The length of the CDR3 is 16 residues. This chain's CDR3 is CASSIRSGTPNTEAFF. The CDR3 DNA sequence: TGTGCCAGTAGTATTAGGAGCGGGACCCCGAACACTGAAGCTTTCTTT.

The chain couples TRBV15 to TRBJ1-3; a possible D gene is TRBD1 (5 bases). The V gene's germline CDR1 is LNHNV and CDR2 YYDKDF (reference sequence). This CDR3 is built from 14 residues. V dropped 0 bases and J dropped 11 bases, with 14 bases sitting between them. The CDR3 spells CATSREGLSGAIYF. CDR3 nucleotides: TGTGCCACCAGCAGAGAGGGGCTCTCTGGAGCCATATATTTT.

This clone is a singleton in its sample. The V gene is TRBV5-1, the J gene TRBJ2-3, with 8 nucleotides matching TRBD1. Germline V gene data show CDR1 as SGHRS and CDR2 as YFSETQ. The CDR3 covers 17 residues. Unmatched junction bases numbered 10, after V lost 4 bases and J lost 0 bases. This CDR3 reads CASSTFPTGASTDTQYF. The CDR3 DNA is TGCGCCAGCAGCACCTTTCCGACAGGGGCTAGCACAGATACGCAGTATTTT.

The chain joins TRBV10-3 to TRBJ2-7, with 9 nucleotides matching TRBD1. This CDR3 contains 15 residues. V lost 10 bases and J lost 1; bases outside the gene matches: 11. CDR1 and CDR2 (germline): ENHRY, SYGVKD. The CDR3 is CATATGTGSSYEQYV. The CDR3 DNA reads as TGTGCCACCGCAACCGGGACAGGGAGTTCCTACGAGCAGTACGTC.

The chain has TRBV10-1 and TRBJ1-2; TRBD1 is a possible D gene (5 bases). CDR1 is WNHNN, CDR2 SYGVQD, per germline (reference sequence). This CDR3 spans 13 amino acids. V was clipped by 6 bases and J by 4 bases, with 12 bases between them. CDR3 region: CASSSDGAYGYTF. CDR3 nucleotides: TGCGCCAGCAGCTCGGACGGGGCCTATGGCTACACCTTC.

This chain joins TRBV30 and TRBJ2-7; D possibly corresponds to TRBD1 (7 bases). Germline CDR1 reads GTSNPN; CDR2 reads SVGIG (reference sequence). CDR3 size: 13 residues. V lost 4 bases and J lost 0, with 10 bases in between. The CDR3 DNA sequence: TGTGCCTGGACGGGGGACAGCTCCTACGAGCAGTACGTC. Amino acid sequence: CAWTGDSSYEQYV.

The chain employs TRBV7-3 and TRBJ2-3; D is possibly TRBD1 (5 bases). In germline, CDR1 is SGHTA, CDR2 FQGTGA. The length of the CDR3 is 14 residues. V lost 5 bases, J lost 0 bases, and 9 bases lay in between. The CDR3 bases are TGTGCCAGCAGCCCAGACAGAAGCACAGATACGCAGTATTTT. Its protein is CASSPDRSTDTQYF.

Here the CDR3 reads CASSLGFLHTGELFF. In DNA form, the CDR3 reads TGTGCCAGCAGCTTGGGTTTCTTGCACACCGGGGAGCTGTTTTTT. The chain carries TRBV5-6 and TRBJ2-2, with no clear D. V was cut by 0 bases and J by 3 bases, with 9 bases left in between. Per germline, CDR1 SGHDT and CDR2 YYEEEE. This CDR3 has 15 residues.

The chain is built from TRBV7-3 and TRBJ2-6; weak D call: TRBD2 (5 bases). The CDR3 has 15 amino acids. V shed 5 bases and J shed 2 bases, with 10 bases lying between them. CDR1 is SGHTA, CDR2 FQGTGA, per germline. CDR3 region: CASSPSGTGANVLTF. CDR3 bases: TGTGCCAGCAGCCCCTCGGGAACTGGGGCCAACGTCCTGACTTTC.

This clone was counted once. The chain uses TRBV7-8 and TRBJ2-5; 15 positions match TRBD2. CDR1 SGHVS and CDR2 FQNEAQ come from the germline V gene. The CDR3 runs 19 residues. Trimming cost V 5 bases and J 5 bases; bases outside gene matches: 15. The CDR3 DNA reads as TGTGCCAGCAGCCGAGCCTGGACTAGCGGGGGGGCTTTTCCCGAGACCCAGTACTTC. It is translated as CASSRAWTSGGAFPETQYF.

This clone has a single count. V gene TRBV19 combines with J gene TRBJ1-2; a possible D gene is TRBD1 (6 bases). The germline V and J ends were trimmed by 8 bases and 7 bases, with 11 bases remaining between them. CDR1 and CDR2 (germline): LNHDA, SQIVND (reference sequence). The CDR3 sequence is 11 residues long. In nucleotides, the CDR3 is TGTGCCAGTGCTAACAGGGTTGGCTACACCTTC. Translation: CASANRVGYTF.

The table lists this clone with a count of one. Written as DNA, the CDR3 is TGTGCCAGCTCACCGGGATCTGGGGCCAACGTCCTGACTTTC. Encoded protein: CASSPGSGANVLTF. V usage is TRBV18 and J usage is TRBJ2-6; D ambiguous. The CDR3 has 14 amino acids. CDR1 and CDR2 (germline): KGHSH, LQKENI. V was pared by 3 bases and J by 1 base, with 4 bases between.

The J gene is TRBJ2-1, the V gene TRBV2; 8 bases map to TRBD2. V shed 2 bases and J 2 bases; nucleotides not matched to a gene: 5. Germline CDR1 SNHLY, CDR2 FYNNEI. CDR3 length: 16 residues. CDR3: CASSERGGSTYNEQFF. CDR3 DNA: TGTGCCAGCAGTGAACGCGGGGGGTCCACCTACAATGAGCAGTTCTTC.

V usage is TRBV2 and J usage is TRBJ2-2, with 10 bases that match TRBD2. V trimming: 8 bases; J trimming: 5 bases; junction bases outside the gene matches: 11. In germline, CDR1 is SNHLY, CDR2 FYNNEI. This CDR3 region has 16 residues. CDR3 in amino acids: CASARSGGAGTGELFF. In DNA form, the CDR3 reads TGTGCCAGCGCACGGAGCGGGGGGGCCGGTACCGGGGAGCTGTTTTTT.